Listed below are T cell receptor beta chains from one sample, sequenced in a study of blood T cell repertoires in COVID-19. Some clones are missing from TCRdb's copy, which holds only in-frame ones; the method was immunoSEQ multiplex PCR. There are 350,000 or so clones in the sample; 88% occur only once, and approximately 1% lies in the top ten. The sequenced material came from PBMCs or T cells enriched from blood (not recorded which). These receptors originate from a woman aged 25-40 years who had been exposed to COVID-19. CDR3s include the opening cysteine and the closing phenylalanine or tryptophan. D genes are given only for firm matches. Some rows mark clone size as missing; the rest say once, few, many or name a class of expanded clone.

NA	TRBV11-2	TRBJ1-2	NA	CASSPTDYGYTF	TGTGCCAGCAGCCCGACAGACTATGGCTACACCTTC
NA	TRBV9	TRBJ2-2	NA	CASSVAVWAVRENTGELFF	TGTGCCAGCAGCGTAGCGGTCTGGGCGGTCAGGGAGAACACCGGGGAGCTGTTTTTT
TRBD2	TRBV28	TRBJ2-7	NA	CASSSGGKQYF	TGTGCCAGCAGTTCCGGGGGGAAGCAGTACTTC
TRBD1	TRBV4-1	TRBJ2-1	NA	CASSQDPQGTGGYNEQFF	TGCGCCAGCAGCCAAGATCCCCAAGGGACAGGGGGCTACAATGAGCAGTTCTTC
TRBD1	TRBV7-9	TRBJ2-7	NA	CASSSGGQGLNYEQYF	TGTGCCAGCAGCTCAGGGGGACAGGGACTAAACTACGAGCAGTACTTC
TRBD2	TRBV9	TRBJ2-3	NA	CASSEGTSEGFDTQYF	TGTGCCAGCAGCGAGGGGACTAGTGAGGGATTTGATACGCAGTATTTT
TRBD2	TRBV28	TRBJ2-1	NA	CASRTGTSGRDYNEQFF	TGTGCCAGCAGGACTGGGACTAGCGGCCGAGACTACAATGAGCAGTTCTTC
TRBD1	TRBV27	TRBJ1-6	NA	CASSLLGQPNSPLHF	TGTGCCAGCAGTTTATTGGGACAGCCAAATTCACCCCTCCACTTT
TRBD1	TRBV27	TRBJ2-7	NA	CASSLTGGTYEQYF	TGTGCCAGCAGTCTCACAGGGGGAACGTACGAGCAGTACTTC
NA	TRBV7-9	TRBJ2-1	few	CASSLMVLGNEQFF	TGTGCCAGCAGCTTAATGGTCCTCGGCAATGAGCAGTTCTTC
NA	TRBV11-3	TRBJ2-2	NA	CASSLILAQAGELFF	TGTGCCAGCAGCTTAATACTAGCTCAAGCCGGGGAGCTGTTTTTT
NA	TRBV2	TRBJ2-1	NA	CASRGSGVREQFF	TGTGCCAGCAGGGGTTCAGGGGTGCGAGAGCAGTTCTTC
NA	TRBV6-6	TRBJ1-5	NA	CASSYGSGKGQPQHF	TGTGCCAGCAGTTACGGATCAGGGAAGGGGCAGCCCCAGCATTTT
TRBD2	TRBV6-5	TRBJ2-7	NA	CASRTGGASGYEQYF	TGTGCCAGCAGAACCGGGGGGGCCTCGGGGTACGAGCAGTACTTC
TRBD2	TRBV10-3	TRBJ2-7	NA	CAISEGLGGSYEQYF	TGTGCCATCAGTGAGGGGCTGGGGGGGTCGTACGAGCAGTACTTC
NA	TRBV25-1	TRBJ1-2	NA	CASATRSGYTF	TGTGCCAGCGCTACGCGATCTGGCTACACCTTC
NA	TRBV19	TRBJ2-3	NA	CASSILSGTDTQYF	TGTGCCAGTAGTATTCTTAGCGGCACAGATACGCAGTATTTT
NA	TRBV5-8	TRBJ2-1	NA	CASSLMASEHNEQFF	TGTGCCAGCAGCTTGATGGCTAGCGAGCACAATGAGCAGTTCTTC
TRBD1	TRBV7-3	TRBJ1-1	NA	CASSPTGRAEAFF	TGTGCCAGCAGCCCGACAGGGCGCGCTGAAGCTTTCTTT
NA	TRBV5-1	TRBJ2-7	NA	CASSLDTGASDGEQYF	TGCGCCAGCAGCTTGGACACAGGCGCCTCGGATGGTGAGCAGTACTTC
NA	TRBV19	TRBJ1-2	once	CASSIVDSDYGYTF	TGTGCCAGTAGTATAGTAGACAGCGACTATGGCTACACCTTC
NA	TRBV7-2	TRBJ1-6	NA	CASSPQGGGSSPLHF	TGTGCCAGCAGCCCGCAAGGCGGGGGAAGTTCACCCCTCCACTTT
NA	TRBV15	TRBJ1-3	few	CATSGFGSGNTIYF	TGTGCCACCAGCGGGTTCGGGTCTGGAAACACCATATATTTT
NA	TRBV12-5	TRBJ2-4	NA	CASGLGGGVAKNIQYF	TGTGCTAGTGGTTTGGGAGGCGGAGTAGCCAAAAACATTCAGTACTTC
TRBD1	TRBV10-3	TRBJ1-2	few	CATKRDSPFDYGYTF	TGTGCCACCAAACGGGACAGCCCGTTTGACTATGGCTACACCTTC
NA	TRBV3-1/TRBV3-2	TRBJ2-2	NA	CASSQALPEPGNTGELFF	TGTGCCAGCAGCCAAGCCCTTCCAGAACCAGGGAACACCGGGGAGCTGTTTTTT
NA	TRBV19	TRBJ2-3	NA	CASGDTSLTDTQYF	TGTGCCAGTGGGGACACGAGCCTCACAGATACGCAGTATTTT
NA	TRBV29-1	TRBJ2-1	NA	CSVGGEVSRAHNEQFF	TGCAGCGTTGGGGGGGAGGTGAGCCGGGCTCACAATGAGCAGTTCTTC
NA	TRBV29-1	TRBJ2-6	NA	CSVPQGRASGANVLTF	TGCAGCGTTCCTCAGGGTCGTGCTTCTGGGGCCAACGTCCTGACTTTC
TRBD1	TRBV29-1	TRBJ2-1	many	CSPPGRGQGASDEQFF	TGCAGTCCCCCGGGCAGGGGACAGGGGGCATCGGATGAGCAGTTCTTC
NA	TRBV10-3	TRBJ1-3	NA	CAIRGVLPSGNTIYF	TGTGCCATCCGGGGGGTTCTACCCTCTGGAAACACCATATATTTT
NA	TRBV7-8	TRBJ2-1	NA	CASSLRLVQSSYNEQFF	TGTGCCAGCAGCTTACGACTAGTCCAGAGCTCCTACAATGAGCAGTTCTTC
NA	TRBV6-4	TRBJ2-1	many	CASSVAVYNEQFF	TGTGCCAGCAGTGTAGCGGTTTACAATGAGCAGTTCTTC
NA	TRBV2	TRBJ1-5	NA	CATGLRGYQPQHF	TGTGCCACTGGCCTCCGGGGGTATCAGCCCCAGCATTTT
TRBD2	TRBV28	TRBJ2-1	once	CASSLPPAGVVGNEQFF	TGTGCCAGCAGTTTACCGCCAGCGGGAGTGGTGGGCAATGAGCAGTTCTTC
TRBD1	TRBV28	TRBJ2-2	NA	CASSLHRGPVLSGELFF	TGTGCCAGCAGTCTCCACAGGGGGCCGGTACTGAGCGGGGAGCTGTTTTTT
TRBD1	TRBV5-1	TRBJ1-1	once	CASSFTTGKNTEAFF	TGCGCCAGCAGCTTTACGACAGGGAAGAACACTGAAGCTTTCTTT
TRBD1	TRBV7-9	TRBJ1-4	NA	CASSQGDEKLFF	TGTGCCAGCAGCCAGGGGGACGAAAAACTGTTTTTT
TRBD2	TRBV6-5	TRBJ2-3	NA	CASSRTSDSTDTQYF	TGTGCCAGCAGCCGTACTAGCGACAGCACAGATACGCAGTATTTT
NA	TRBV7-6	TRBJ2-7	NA	CASSPWGQTYKQYF	TGTGCCAGCAGCCCTTGGGGGCAGACTTACAAGCAGTACTTC
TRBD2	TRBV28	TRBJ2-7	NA	CASSERGGGSSYEQYF	TGTGCCAGCAGCGAAAGGGGCGGGGGGAGCTCCTACGAGCAGTACTTC
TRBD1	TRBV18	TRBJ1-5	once	CASSPGQVYSNQPQHF	TGTGCCAGCTCACCGGGACAGGTTTATAGCAATCAGCCCCAGCATTTT
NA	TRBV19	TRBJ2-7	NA	CASSMYGSGSIEEQYF	TGTGCCAGTAGTATGTATGGCTCGGGATCGATAGAAGAGCAGTACTTC
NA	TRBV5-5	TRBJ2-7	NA	CASSLEAAPVLYEQYF	TGTGCCAGCAGCTTGGAGGCGGCACCCGTCCTCTACGAGCAGTACTTC
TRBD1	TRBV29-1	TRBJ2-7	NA	CSVTGTEATYEQYF	TGCAGCGTTACAGGGACAGAGGCCACCTACGAGCAGTACTTC
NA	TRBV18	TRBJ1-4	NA	CASSPPSGNEKLFF	TGTGCCAGCTCACCACCATCGGGGAATGAAAAACTGTTTTTT
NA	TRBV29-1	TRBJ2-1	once	CSVEIAARSNSYNEQFF	TGCAGCGTTGAAATTGCGGCCAGATCCAACTCCTACAATGAGCAGTTCTTC
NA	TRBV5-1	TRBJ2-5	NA	CASSLGTAQETQYF	TGCGCCAGCAGCTTGGGGACAGCTCAAGAGACCCAGTACTTC
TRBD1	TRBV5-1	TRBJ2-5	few	CASSIGQDQETQYF	TGCGCCAGCAGCATAGGACAGGACCAAGAGACCCAGTACTTC
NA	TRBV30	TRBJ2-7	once	CAWSFQAPANEQYF	TGTGCCTGGAGTTTCCAGGCCCCAGCCAACGAGCAGTACTTC
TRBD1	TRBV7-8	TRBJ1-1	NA	CASSIGTGSTEAFF	TGTGCCAGCAGCATAGGGACAGGGTCCACTGAAGCTTTCTTT
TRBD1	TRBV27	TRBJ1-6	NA	CASSLQQGESYNSPLHF	TGTGCCAGCAGTTTACAACAGGGGGAATCCTATAATTCACCCCTCCACTTT